A single sample is the source of the 10 T cell receptor beta chains below, sequenced in a study of blood T cell repertoires in COVID-19. Using immunoSEQ multiplex PCR, the repertoire was profiled, and TCRdb retains in-frame clones only, with some absent. The sample consists of under 300,000 clones, approximately 86% of them appearing once. Material for sequencing was PBMCs or T cells enriched from blood (not recorded which). All receptors derive from a woman in her thirties with acute COVID-19.

The CDR3: CASSLTQTGDGYTF. The CDR3 DNA follows: TGTGCCAGCAGTCTGACCCAGACAGGCGATGGCTACACCTTC. The rearrangement links TRBV28 to TRBJ1-2, with D possibly being TRBD1 (6 bases). The V gene lost 5 bases and the J gene lost 6 bases, with 16 bases spanning the gap. CDR1 and CDR2 (germline): MDHEN, SYDVKM. This CDR3 comprises 14 residues.

The chain recombines TRBV6-5 with TRBJ2-7; the D gene is possibly TRBD1 (5 bases). This CDR3 is 13 amino acids long. CDR1 is MNHEY and CDR2 is SVGAGI in the germline V gene. V was trimmed by 2 bases and J by 5 bases, leaving 10 bases between them. This CDR3 reads CASSYRQGDEQYF. DNA for the CDR3: TGTGCCAGCAGTTACCGCCAGGGTGACGAGCAGTACTTC.

The chain combines TRBV11-3 with TRBJ2-5; D is ambiguous. The germline V gene has CDR1 SGHNT and CDR2 YENEEA. Trimming stripped 1 base from V and 1 base from J, with 10 bases between. This CDR3 contains 15 residues. The CDR3: CASSLASTSQETQYF. CDR3 bases: TGTGCCAGCAGCTTAGCCTCGACAAGCCAAGAGACCCAGTACTTC.

The rearrangement uses TRBV19 and TRBJ2-7; weak D call: TRBD1 (5 bases). V gave up 3 bases and J gave up 2 bases, with 17 bases separating them. The CDR3 has 16 residues. Per germline, CDR1 LNHDA and CDR2 SQIVND (reference sequence). CDR3 region: CASSINGVRATYEQYF. CDR3 DNA sequence: TGTGCCAGTAGTATTAATGGGGTCAGGGCGACCTACGAGCAGTACTTC.

The chain links TRBV10-3 to TRBJ1-1; 7 bases match TRBD1. The V gene end was trimmed by 1 base and the J gene end by 4 bases; junction bases not matched to a gene: 3. CDR1 and CDR2 from the germline V gene are ENHRY and SYGVKD. The CDR3 is 14 residues long. CDR3: CAISEYTGATEAFF. CDR3 nucleotide sequence: TGTGCCATCAGTGAGTATACAGGGGCCACTGAAGCTTTCTTT.

This clone was counted a few times. The chain uses TRBV7-2 and TRBJ1-6; D unclear. This CDR3 contains 15 residues. Per the germline V gene, CDR1 is SGHTA and CDR2 is FQGNSA. The V and J ends lost 2 bases and 6 bases respectively, with 11 bases between them. CDR3 sequence reads: CASSLSAGINSPLHF. The DNA of the CDR3 is TGTGCCAGCAGCTTATCGGCGGGAATTAATTCACCCCTCCACTTT.

The chain links TRBV6-5 to TRBJ2-3; D gene ambiguous. The CDR3 runs to 16 residues. Trimming left V 0 bases short and J 2 bases short, with 12 bases between. The germline V gene has CDR1 MNHEY and CDR2 SVGAGI. This CDR3 reads CASSYSPEEPTDTQYF. The DNA of the CDR3 is TGTGCCAGCAGTTACTCCCCCGAGGAACCCACAGATACGCAGTATTTT.

The chain links TRBV9 to TRBJ1-2; TRBD1 is a possible D gene (6 bases). CDR1 and CDR2 from the germline V gene are SGDLS and YYNGEE. The CDR3 covers 13 residues. Trimming took off 2 bases at V and 3 bases at J, with 8 bases between the two ends. CDR3 coding DNA: TGTGCCAGCAGCGTGAACAGGGACTATGGCTACACCTTC. Encoded protein: CASSVNRDYGYTF.

A single count supports this clone. The gene calls are TRBV7-2 and TRBJ1-1; D ambiguous. V lost 2 bases, J lost 1 base, and 8 bases lay in between. This CDR3 is built from 14 residues. Germline CDR1 and CDR2: SGHTA and FQGNSA. The CDR3 protein is CASSLFLGNTEAFF. The CDR3 DNA reads TGTGCCAGCAGCTTATTTCTCGGGAACACTGAAGCTTTCTTT.

The chain combines TRBV5-5 with TRBJ1-2; TRBD1 aligns across 11 bases. Germline CDR1 is SGHKS and CDR2 is YYEKEE (reference sequence). CDR3 length equals 14 residues. Germline trimming cut 2 bases from V and 5 bases from J; bases unmatched to any gene: 2. The CDR3 nucleotides read TGTGCCAGCAGCTTCGGGACAGGGGGGTATGGCTACACCTTC. Translated: CASSFGTGGYGYTF.